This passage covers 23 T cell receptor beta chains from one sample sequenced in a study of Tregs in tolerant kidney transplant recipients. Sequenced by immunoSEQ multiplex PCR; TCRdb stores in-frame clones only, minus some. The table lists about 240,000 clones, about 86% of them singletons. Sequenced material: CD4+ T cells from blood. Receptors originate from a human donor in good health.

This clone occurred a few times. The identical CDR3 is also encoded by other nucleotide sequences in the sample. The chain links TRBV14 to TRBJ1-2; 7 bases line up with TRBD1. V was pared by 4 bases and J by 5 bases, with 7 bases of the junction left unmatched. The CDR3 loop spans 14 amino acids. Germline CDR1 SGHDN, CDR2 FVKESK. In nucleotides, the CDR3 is TGTGCCAGCAGCCCGGGACAGAATCTATATGGCTACACCTTC. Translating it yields CASSPGQNLYGYTF. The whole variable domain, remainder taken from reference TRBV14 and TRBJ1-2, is EAGVTQFPSHSVIEKGQTVTLRCDPISGHDNLYWYRRVMGKEIKFLLHFVKESKQDESGMPNNRFLAERTGGTYSTLKVQPAELEDSGVYFCASSPGQNLYGYTFGSGTRLTVV.

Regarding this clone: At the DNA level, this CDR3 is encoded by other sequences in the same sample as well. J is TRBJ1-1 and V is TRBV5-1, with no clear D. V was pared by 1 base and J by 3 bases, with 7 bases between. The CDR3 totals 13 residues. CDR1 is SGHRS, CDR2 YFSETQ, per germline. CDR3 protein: CASSLRRDTEAFF. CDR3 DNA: TGCGCCAGCAGCTTGCGCCGGGACACTGAAGCTTTCTTT.

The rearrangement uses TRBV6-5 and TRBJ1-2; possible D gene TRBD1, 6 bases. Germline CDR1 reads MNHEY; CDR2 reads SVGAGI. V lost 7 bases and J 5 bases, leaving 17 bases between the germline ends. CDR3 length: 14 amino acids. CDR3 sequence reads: CASNPQGRGYGYTF. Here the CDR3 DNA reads TGTGCCAGCAATCCACAGGGTCGGGGATATGGCTACACCTTC.

The CDR3 DNA follows: TGTGCCAGTAGGTCGCTAGCGGGGTACACAGATACGCAGTATTTT. Translating gives CASRSLAGYTDTQYF. The V and J genes are TRBV19 and TRBJ2-3; 9 bases are shared with TRBD2. The CDR3 has 15 residues. Germline CDR1 LNHDA, CDR2 SQIVND (reference sequence). The V segment lost 6 bases and the J segment 2 bases; nucleotides outside the gene matches: 6.

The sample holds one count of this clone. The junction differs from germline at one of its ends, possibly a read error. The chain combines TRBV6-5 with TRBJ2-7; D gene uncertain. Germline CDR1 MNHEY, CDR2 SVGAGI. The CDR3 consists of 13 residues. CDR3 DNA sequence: TGTGCCATCAGTGATAGGGATTCCTACGAGCAGTACTTC. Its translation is CAISDRDSYEQYF.

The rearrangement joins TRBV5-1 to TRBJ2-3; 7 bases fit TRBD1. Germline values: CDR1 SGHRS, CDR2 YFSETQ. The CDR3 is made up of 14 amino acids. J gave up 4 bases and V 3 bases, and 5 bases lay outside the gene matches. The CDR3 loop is CASSSGTVSDTQYF. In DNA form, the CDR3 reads TGCGCCAGCAGCTCCGGGACAGTGTCAGATACGCAGTATTTT.

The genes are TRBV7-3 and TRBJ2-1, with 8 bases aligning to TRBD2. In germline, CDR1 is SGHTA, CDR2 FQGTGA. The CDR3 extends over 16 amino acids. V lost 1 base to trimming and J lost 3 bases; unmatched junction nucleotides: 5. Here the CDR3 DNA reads TGTGCCAGCAGCTTAAGCGGGGGGCTGGTCTACAATGAGCAGTTCTTC. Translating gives CASSLSGGLVYNEQFF.

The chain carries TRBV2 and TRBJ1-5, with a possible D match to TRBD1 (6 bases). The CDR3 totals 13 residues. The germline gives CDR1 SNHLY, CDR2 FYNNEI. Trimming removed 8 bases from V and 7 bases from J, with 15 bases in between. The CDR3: CASSPGVRQPQHF. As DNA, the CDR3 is TGTGCCAGCTCGCCAGGGGTGAGGCAGCCCCAGCATTTT.

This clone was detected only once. CDR3 loop: CASSVTFLGTEAFF. For the CDR3, the DNA is TGCGCCAGCAGCGTGACATTTCTTGGTACTGAAGCTTTCTTT. The V gene is TRBV5-1, the J gene TRBJ1-1; D uncertain. CDR3 length equals 14 residues. Trimming pared 4 bases from V and 5 bases from J, leaving 15 bases between. Germline V gives CDR1 SGHRS, CDR2 YFSETQ.

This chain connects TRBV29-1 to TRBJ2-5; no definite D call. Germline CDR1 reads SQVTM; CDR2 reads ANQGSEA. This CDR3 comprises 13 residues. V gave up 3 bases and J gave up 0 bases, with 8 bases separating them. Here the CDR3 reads CSVDSAYQETQYF. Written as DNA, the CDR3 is TGCAGCGTTGACAGTGCTTACCAAGAGACCCAGTACTTC.

The CDR3 nucleotides are TGTGCCAGCATACGCTATGAGCAGTTCTTC. It specifies CASIRYEQFF. This chain uses TRBV6-1 with TRBJ2-1, with D unclear. The length of the CDR3 is 10 residues. V was shortened by 7 bases and J by 8 bases, with 6 bases between the two germline ends. Germline-derived CDR1 and CDR2 are MNHNS and SASEGT.

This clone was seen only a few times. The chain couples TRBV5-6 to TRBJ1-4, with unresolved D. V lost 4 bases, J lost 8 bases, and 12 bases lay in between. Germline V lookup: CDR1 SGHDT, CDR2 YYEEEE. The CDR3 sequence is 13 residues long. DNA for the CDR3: TGTGCCAGCAGCCCAGAGGCGGGGGAAAAACTGTTTTTT. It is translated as CASSPEAGEKLFF.

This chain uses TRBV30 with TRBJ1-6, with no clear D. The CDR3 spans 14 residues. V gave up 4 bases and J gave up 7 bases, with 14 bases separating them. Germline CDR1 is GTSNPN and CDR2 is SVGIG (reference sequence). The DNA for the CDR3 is TGTGCCTGGAAGCTGTCAGGACTGAATTCACCCCTCCACTTT. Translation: CAWKLSGLNSPLHF.

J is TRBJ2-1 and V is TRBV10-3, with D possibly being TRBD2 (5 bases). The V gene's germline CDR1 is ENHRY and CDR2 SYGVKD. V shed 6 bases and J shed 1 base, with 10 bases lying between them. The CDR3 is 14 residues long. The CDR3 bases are TGTGCCATCAGAGGACGGGATTCCTACAATGAGCAGTTCTTC. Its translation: CAIRGRDSYNEQFF.

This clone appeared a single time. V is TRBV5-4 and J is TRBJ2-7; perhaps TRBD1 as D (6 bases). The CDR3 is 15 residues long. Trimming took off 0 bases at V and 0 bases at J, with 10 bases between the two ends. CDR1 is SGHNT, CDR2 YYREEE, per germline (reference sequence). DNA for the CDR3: TGTGCCAGCAGCTTGGGAGGGGACACCTCCTACGAGCAGTACTTC. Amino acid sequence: CASSLGGDTSYEQYF.

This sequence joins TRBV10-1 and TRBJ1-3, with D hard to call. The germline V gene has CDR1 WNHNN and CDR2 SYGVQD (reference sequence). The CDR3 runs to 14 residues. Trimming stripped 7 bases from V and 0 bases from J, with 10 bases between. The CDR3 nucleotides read TGCGCCAGCAAGGAAGACAACTCTGGAAACACCATATATTTT. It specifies CASKEDNSGNTIYF.

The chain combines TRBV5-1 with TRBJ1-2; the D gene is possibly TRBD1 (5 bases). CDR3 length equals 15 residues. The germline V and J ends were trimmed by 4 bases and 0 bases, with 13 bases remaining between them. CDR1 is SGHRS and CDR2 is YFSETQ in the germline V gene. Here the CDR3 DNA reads TGCGCCAGCAGCGCTGGGACGGGTGCTAACTATGGCTACACCTTC. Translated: CASSAGTGANYGYTF.

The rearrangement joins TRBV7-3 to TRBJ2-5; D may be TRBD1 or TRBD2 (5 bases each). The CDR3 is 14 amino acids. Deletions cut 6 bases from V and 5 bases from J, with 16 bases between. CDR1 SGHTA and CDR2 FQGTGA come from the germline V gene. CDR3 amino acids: CASSVGVLGETQYF. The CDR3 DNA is TGTGCCAGCAGTGTGGGGGTGTTAGGGGAGACCCAGTACTTC.

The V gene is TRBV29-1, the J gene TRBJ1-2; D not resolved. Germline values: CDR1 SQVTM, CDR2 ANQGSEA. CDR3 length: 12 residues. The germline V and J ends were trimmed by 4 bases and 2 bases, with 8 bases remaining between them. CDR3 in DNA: TGCAGCGTTGTCCACGGGAACTATGGCTACACCTTC. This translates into CSVVHGNYGYTF.

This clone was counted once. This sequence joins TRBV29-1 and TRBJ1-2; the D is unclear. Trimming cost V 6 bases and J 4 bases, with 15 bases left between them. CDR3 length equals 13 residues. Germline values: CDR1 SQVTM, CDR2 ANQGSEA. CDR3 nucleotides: TGCAGCGTCGCACGGACGAATGGCTATGGCTACACCTTC. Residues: CSVARTNGYGYTF.

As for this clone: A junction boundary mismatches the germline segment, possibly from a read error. The CDR3, as DNA: TGTGCTAGCAGCTTAGGGCGGGGAGCCGGGGAGCTGTTTTTT. Its protein product is CASSLGRGAGELFF. The genes are TRBV7-7 and TRBJ2-2; D possibly corresponds to TRBD2 (6 bases). This CDR3 has 14 residues. The germline V gene encodes CDR1 SSHAT and CDR2 FNYEAQ (reference sequence).

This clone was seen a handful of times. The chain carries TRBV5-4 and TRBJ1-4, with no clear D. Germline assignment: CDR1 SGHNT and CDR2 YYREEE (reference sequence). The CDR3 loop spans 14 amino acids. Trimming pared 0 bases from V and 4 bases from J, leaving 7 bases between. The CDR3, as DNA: TGTGCCAGCAGCTTGGATCAGCTTAATGAAAAACTGTTTTTT. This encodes CASSLDQLNEKLFF.

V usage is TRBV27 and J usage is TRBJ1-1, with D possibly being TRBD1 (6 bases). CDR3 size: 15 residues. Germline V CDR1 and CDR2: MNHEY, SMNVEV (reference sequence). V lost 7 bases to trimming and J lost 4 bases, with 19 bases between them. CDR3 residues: CASTPISGGPTEAFF. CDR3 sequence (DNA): TGTGCCAGCACCCCCATCTCGGGGGGCCCCACTGAAGCTTTCTTT.